What follows is one T cell receptor beta chain and its context. The antigen remains undetermined. The record originates from a study of cytomegalovirus exposure and HLA in healthy donors. Whole-study findings and limits: It was reported that the classifier diagnosed cytomegalovirus status with high specificity and sensitivity in both the original and validation cohorts.

Produced via immunoSEQ multiplex PCR; TCRdb's table is partial and in-frame only. This table holds under 140,000 clones, roughly 89% found once. Germline CDR1 reads SGDLS; CDR2 reads YYNGEE. Trimming took off 2 bases at V and 10 bases at J, with 13 bases between the two ends. The CDR3 runs 13 residues. This TCR was recovered from a woman aged 18-29 years in good health and CMV-seronegative. The material sequenced was PBMCs. The rearrangement joins TRBV9 to TRBJ2-1, with D tentatively TRBD1 (5 bases). The CDR3 coding sequence is TGTGCCAGCAGCGTTATAGTGGGGCCGGAGCAGTTCTTC. Its translation is CASSVIVGPEQFF. Drawing the rest from reference TRBV9 and TRBJ2-1, the complete variable domain is DSGVTQTPKHLITATGQRVTLRCSPRSGDLSVYWYQQSLDQGLQFLIQYYNGEERAKGNILERFSAQQFPDLHSELNLSSLELGDSALYFCASSVIVGPEQFFGPGTRLTVL.